This T cell receptor beta chain was recorded in a study of control samples from healthy donors and cancer patients. CDR3 length: 13 residues. Trimming shortened V by 1 base and J by 7 bases, and 10 bases separated the two germline ends. Germline V gene data show CDR1 as GTSNPN and CDR2 as SVGIG (reference sequence). Produced via immunoSEQ multiplex PCR; TCRdb's table is partial and in-frame only. The repertoire holds around 120,000 clones, approximately 90% seen once, with less than 4% in the top ten. Sequencing input: blood. J is TRBJ2-2 and V is TRBV30, with D uncertain. This sequence was found in a man aged 40-55 years in good health. CDR3 sequence: CAWSGAFLGELFF. The CDR3 DNA reads as TGTGCCTGGAGTGGGGCATTTCTCGGGGAGCTGTTTTTT.